This T cell receptor beta chain is drawn from a study of ipilimumab plus nivolumab after autologous stem cell transplantation (dated by TCRdb to 2020 to 2023). Notes on the research overall: The median number of doses that trial patients received was 5 for ipilimumab and 7 to 9 for nivolumab. The intent-to-treat population of the trial was made up of a few dozen patients. The myeloma cohort included high-risk transplant-naive patients and patients relapsing within 3 years of a first autologous transplant. Patients in the trial were undergoing autologous transplant and had high-risk diffuse large B cell lymphoma, mature T cell lymphoma, or multiple myeloma.

From a lookup of the germline V gene, CDR1 and CDR2 are SGHRS and YFSETQ. Relative to germline, V is 0 bases shorter and J is 5 bases shorter, with 6 bases between their ends. The CDR3 measures 13 amino acids from cysteine to phenylalanine. CDR3 DNA is the only sequence kept; it has 39 bases, read in frame from the first base. Starting 14 to 28 days after the autologous transplant, patients began checkpoint therapy, which included ipilimumab at 1 mg/kg intravenously on day 1 of selected weeks. Nivolumab was given at 3 mg/kg intravenously on day 1 of weeks 1, 4, 7, 10, and every two weeks through week 26. This Phase Ib clinical trial tested ipilimumab plus nivolumab, a combined checkpoint inhibition, as consolidation after autologous stem cell transplantation. The library was built by means of the immunoSEQ multiplex PCR assay. TCRdb provides this immuneACCESS table in a form limited to in-frame rearrangements. Some clones are lacking; in checked studies, under half of them reflect an unresolved V gene, and why the rest are absent is not known. In this sample the table shows about 9,800 clones, roughly three quarters of which occur a single time. Together, the top ten hold 15% to 20% of the sample.

Overall results and qualifications from the work: The authors stated that profiles of the T cell receptor repertoire, regulatory T cell phenotype and gut microbiota provided a biologic rationale for studying this approach further. The authors concluded that combined checkpoint inhibition appeared tolerable when used as consolidation after transplant.

A note on this clone: It lacks a known antigen. The input lacks base qualities; no much larger clone sits a single base away.

The receptor was derived from a female donor with multiple myeloma. The rearranged chain carries TRBV5-1 and TRBJ2-1; confidence is insufficient to name the D gene. This material consisted of PBMCs, taken in a trial of ipilimumab plus nivolumab as post-transplant consolidation. The CDR3 sequence is CASSLAVNNEQFF. DNA sequence: TGCGCCAGCAGCTTGGCCGTCAACAATGAGCAGTTCTTC.